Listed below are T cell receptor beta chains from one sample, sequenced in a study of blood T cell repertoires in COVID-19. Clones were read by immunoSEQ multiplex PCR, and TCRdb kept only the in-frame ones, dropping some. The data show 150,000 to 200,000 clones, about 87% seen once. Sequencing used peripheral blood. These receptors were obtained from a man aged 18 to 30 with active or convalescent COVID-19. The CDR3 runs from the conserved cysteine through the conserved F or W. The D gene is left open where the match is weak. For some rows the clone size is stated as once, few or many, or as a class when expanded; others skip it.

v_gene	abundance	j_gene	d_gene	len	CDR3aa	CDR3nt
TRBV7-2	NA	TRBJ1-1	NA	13	CASSLQRDLEAFF	TGTGCCAGCAGCTTACAGAGGGATCTCGAAGCTTTCTTT
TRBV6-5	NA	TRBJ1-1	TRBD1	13	CASSRTGATEAFF	TGTGCCAGCAGTCGGACAGGGGCCACTGAAGCTTTCTTT
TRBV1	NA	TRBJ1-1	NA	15	CTSSETGLRMDEAFF	TGCACCAGCAGCGAAACAGGGCTCCGGATGGATGAAGCTTTCTTT
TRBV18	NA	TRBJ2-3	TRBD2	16	CASSPSYTSGTDTQYF	TGTGCCAGCTCACCATCTTATACTAGCGGCACAGATACGCAGTATTTT
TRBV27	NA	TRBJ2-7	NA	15	CASSQRAGRVYEQYF	TGTGCCAGCAGTCAGCGGGCAGGGAGAGTTTACGAGCAGTACTTC
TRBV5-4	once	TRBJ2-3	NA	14	CASSSTRNDDTQYF	TGTGCCAGCAGCTCGACTAGGAACGACGATACGCAGTATTTT
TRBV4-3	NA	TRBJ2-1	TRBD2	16	CASSQDQLAGGNEQFF	TGCGCCAGCAGCCAAGATCAGCTAGCGGGTGGCAATGAGCAGTTCTTC
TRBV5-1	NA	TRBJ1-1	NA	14	CASSLAGEYTEAFF	TGCGCCAGCAGCTTGGCGGGGGAATACACTGAAGCTTTCTTT
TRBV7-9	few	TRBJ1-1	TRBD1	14	CASSQGQGGTEAFF	TGTGCCAGCAGCCAAGGACAGGGCGGAACTGAAGCTTTCTTT
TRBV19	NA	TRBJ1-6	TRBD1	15	CASSALTGGNSPLHF	TGTGCCAGTAGTGCCCTGACAGGGGGTAATTCACCCCTCCACTTT
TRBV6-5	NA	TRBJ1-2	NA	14	CASEGGGTNYGYTF	TGTGCCAGCGAGGGCGGAGGTACTAACTATGGCTACACCTTC
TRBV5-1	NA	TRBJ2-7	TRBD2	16	CASSPGSSGSPYEQYF	TGCGCCAGCAGCCCCGGATCTAGCGGGAGTCCCTACGAGCAGTACTTC
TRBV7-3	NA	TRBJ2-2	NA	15	CASSLGALSAGELFF	TGTGCCAGCAGCTTGGGGGCTCTGTCAGCCGGGGAGCTGTTTTTT
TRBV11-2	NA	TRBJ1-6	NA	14	CASSFREMDSPLHF	TGTGCCAGCAGCTTCAGGGAAATGGATTCACCCCTCCACTTT
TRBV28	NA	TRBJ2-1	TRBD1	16	CASTFRGQGSHNEQFF	TGTGCCAGCACCTTTAGGGGACAGGGGTCCCACAATGAGCAGTTCTTC
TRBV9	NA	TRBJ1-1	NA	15	CASSGGRSIGPEAFF	TGTGCCAGCAGCGGCGGAAGGTCGATAGGTCCTGAAGCTTTCTTT
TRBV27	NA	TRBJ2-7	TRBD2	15	CASSQSGLAAYEQYF	TGTGCCAGCAGTCAGTCAGGACTAGCAGCCTACGAGCAGTACTTC
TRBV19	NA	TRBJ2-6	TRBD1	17	CASSPQTGGAGANVLTF	TGTGCCAGTAGTCCCCAGACAGGGGGCGCTGGGGCCAACGTCCTGACTTTC
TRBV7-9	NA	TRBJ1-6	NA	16	CASSSLQAFGETPLHF	TGTGCCAGCAGCAGCTTGCAGGCGTTCGGGGAAACACCCCTCCACTTT
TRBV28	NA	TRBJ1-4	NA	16	CASSSTGWSPNEKLFF	TGTGCCAGCAGTTCTACAGGGTGGAGTCCTAATGAAAAACTGTTTTTT
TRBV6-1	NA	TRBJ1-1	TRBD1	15	CASSDLQGADTEAFF	TGTGCCAGCAGTGATCTCCAGGGGGCGGACACTGAAGCTTTCTTT
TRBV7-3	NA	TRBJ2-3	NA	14	CASSLLGATDTQYF	TGTGCCAGCAGCTTATTGGGGGCCACAGATACGCAGTATTTT
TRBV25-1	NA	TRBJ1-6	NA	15	CASRPRGTYNSPLHF	TGTGCCAGCAGGCCCCGGGGTACTTATAATTCACCCCTCCACTTT
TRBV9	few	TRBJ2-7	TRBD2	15	CASSVAGSGGYEQYF	TGTGCCAGCAGCGTAGCTGGGAGCGGGGGTTACGAGCAGTACTTC
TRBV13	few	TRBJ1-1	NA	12	CASSSSVHEAFF	TGTGCCAGCAGCTCCTCGGTCCATGAAGCTTTCTTT
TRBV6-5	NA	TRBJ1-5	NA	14	CASRRGGSNQPQHF	TGTGCCAGCAGAAGGGGGGGGAGCAATCAGCCCCAGCATTTT
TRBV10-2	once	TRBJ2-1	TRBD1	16	CASTSRAEGALDEQFF	TGCGCCAGCACCAGCCGGGCCGAGGGGGCCCTCGATGAGCAGTTCTTC
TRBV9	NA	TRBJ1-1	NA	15	CASSVAPGHNLEAFF	TGTGCCAGCAGCGTAGCACCCGGACACAACCTTGAAGCTTTCTTT
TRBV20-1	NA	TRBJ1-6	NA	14	CSASSAGAGSPLHF	TGCAGTGCTAGTTCTGCAGGGGCTGGGTCACCCCTCCACTTT